This T cell receptor beta chain derives from a study of blood T cell repertoires in COVID-19. Looking at the study overall: Both acute and convalescent COVID-19 samples were obtained from the United States, Italy and Spain.

This study enrolled people aged about 18 to 100 from about 24 US geographic areas. All recovered Cohort 3 donors got two negative PCRs, got clearance, or saw symptom resolution. Trimming stripped 1 base from V and 0 bases from J, with 13 bases between. The length of the CDR3 is 17 residues. The V gene's germline CDR1 is SGHVS and CDR2 FQNEAQ. In the source study's methods: Nucleated cell number was recorded as an estimate derived from reference gene primer amplification. TCRdb's copy holds only in-frame clones and misses some; the assay was immunoSEQ multiplex PCR. V and J calls and clone size are given by that table; D and trimming were obtained from the DNA. The sample carries under 200,000 clones, approximately 82% recorded once.

The chain links TRBV7-8 to TRBJ2-1; possible D gene TRBD2, 6 bases. The sequence was obtained from a woman between 45 and 65 years old who had recovered from COVID-19. Sample: PBMCs or T cells enriched from blood (not recorded which). The CDR3 DNA follows: TGTGCCAGCAGCTTAGGTGGTCTGGGGGGCTCCTACAATGAGCAGTTCTTC. This gives the protein CASSLGGLGGSYNEQFF.